The 8 T cell receptor beta chains below come from one sample, sequenced in a study of T cells in Graves' hyperthyroidism and ophthalmopathy. Amplification of TCR beta CDR3 regions was performed using RNA transcripts as template. First-round RT-PCR with HTBI primers amplified the TCR CDR3 region. TCRdb re-called the multiplex PCR reads with MiXCR, one entry per CDR3 protein. The sample shows approximately 700,000 distinct CDR3 sequences, about 16% of them seen only once. The material sequenced was blood. The source of these receptors is a man aged 18-30 years with Graves' hyperthyroidism.

This clonotype was seen repeatedly, ten times or more. This chain uses TRBV30 with TRBJ2-1; the D gene is possibly TRBD2 (5 bases). Per germline, CDR1 GTSNPN and CDR2 SVGIG (reference sequence). Deletions cut 0 bases from V and 5 bases from J, with 14 bases between. The CDR3 loop spans 15 amino acids. The DNA for the CDR3 is TGTGCCTGGAGTGTACGTCGGGGTGTCGACAATGAGCAGTTCTTC. This sequence encodes CAWSVRRGVDNEQFF.

A word on this clonotype: The junction departs from germline at one end; a sequencing error may be responsible. V usage is TRBV5-1 and J usage is TRBJ2-5; the D is unclear. The CDR3 extends over 14 amino acids. In germline, CDR1 is SGHRS, CDR2 YFSETQ. CDR3 amino acids: CASSLDLGQETQYF. The CDR3 nucleotides are TGTGCCAGCAGCTTGGATTTGGGTCAAGAGACCCAGTACTTC.

The chain has TRBV19 and TRBJ2-1, with 7 positions matching TRBD1. CDR1 LNHDA and CDR2 SQIVND come from the germline V gene (reference sequence). This CDR3 comprises 16 residues. V dropped 2 bases and J dropped 2; count of bases not matched to a gene: 6. The CDR3 reads CASSIRQGYPYNEQFF. In DNA, the CDR3 is TGTGCCAGTAGTATAAGACAGGGTTACCCCTACAATGAGCAGTTCTTC. The full variable domain, with the rest looked up from reference TRBV19 and TRBJ2-1, is DGGITQSPKYLFRKEGQNVTLSCEQNLNHDAMYWYRQDPGQGLRLIYYSQIVNDFQKGDIAEGYSVSREKKESFPLTVTSAQKNPTAFYLCASSIRQGYPYNEQFFGPGTRLTVL.

This clonotype was recorded many times. This rearrangement joins TRBV3-1 to TRBJ2-7, with D tentatively TRBD1 (6 bases). CDR3 length equals 16 residues. V lost 4 bases and J 0 bases, leaving 16 bases between the germline ends. The germline CDR1 and CDR2 sequences are LGHDT and YNNKEL (reference sequence). CDR3 bases: TGTGCCAGCAGCCCCTTGGCGAGGGGGAGCTCCTACGAGCAGTACTTC. This encodes CASSPLARGSSYEQYF.

The chain is built from TRBV20-1 and TRBJ2-1, with TRBD2 identical over 12 bases. The length of the CDR3 is 16 residues. In germline, CDR1 is DFQATT, CDR2 SNEGSKA (reference sequence). With 6 bases clipped from V and 2 bases from J, the junction kept 8 bases outside the gene matches. CDR3 DNA sequence: TGCAGTGCCTCTACTAGCGGGAGGTCGGCCTACAATGAGCAGTTCTTC. Translated, it gives CSASTSGRSAYNEQFF.

The chain has TRBV24-1 and TRBJ2-3; no reliable D call. Trimming pared 4 bases from V and 7 bases from J, leaving 11 bases between. Germline assignment: CDR1 KGHDR and CDR2 SFDVKD. CDR3 length equals 13 residues. As DNA, the CDR3 is TGTGCCACCAGTGACCCGGCCCGTTATACGCAGTATTTT. Its protein product is CATSDPARYTQYF.

V gene TRBV4-2 combines with J gene TRBJ1-2; 8 nucleotides agree with TRBD1. J lost 6 bases, V lost 0 bases, and 3 bases had no gene match. This CDR3 has 14 amino acids. CDR1 is LGHNA, CDR2 YNFKEQ, per germline. CDR3 sequence reads: CASSQDETGDGYTF. The CDR3 DNA is TGTGCCAGCAGCCAAGATGAGACAGGGGATGGCTACACCTTC.

This chain joins TRBV20-1 and TRBJ1-6; TRBD1 matches at 7 bases. This CDR3 has 13 amino acids. V was clipped by 6 bases and J by 6 bases; unmatched bases: 5. Germline V CDR1 and CDR2: DFQATT, SNEGSKA (reference sequence). CDR3 in amino acids: CSARTGSNSPLHF. The CDR3 nucleotides are TGCAGTGCGCGGACAGGCAGTAATTCACCCCTCCACTTT.